The rows below give T cell receptor beta chains drawn from one sample of a study of blood T cell repertoires in COVID-19. Sequenced by immunoSEQ multiplex PCR; TCRdb stores in-frame clones only, minus some. Of around 190,000 clones in the sample, 88% were seen once. Sequencing was done on a sample of PBMCs or T cells enriched from blood (not recorded which). These receptors originate from a woman between 18 and 29 years old who had recovered from COVID-19. CDR3s include the opening cysteine and the closing phenylalanine or tryptophan. The D gene is left open where the match is weak. Rows give clone size only sometimes, using once, few, many, or a class for an expanded clone.

abundance: -
j_gene: TRBJ2-7
d_gene: -
v_gene: TRBV7-9
CDR3aa: CASSFQTGAAREQYF
CDR3nt: TGTGCCAGCAGCTTCCAGACAGGCGCGGCGAGGGAGCAGTACTTC

abundance: once
j_gene: TRBJ2-1
d_gene: TRBD2
v_gene: TRBV4-1
CDR3aa: CASSQEMGLAGARSYNEQFF
CDR3nt: TGCGCCAGCAGCCAGGAAATGGGACTAGCGGGGGCTCGCTCCTACAATGAGCAGTTCTTC

abundance: -
j_gene: TRBJ2-7
d_gene: TRBD1
v_gene: TRBV28
CDR3aa: CASSTRGLDEQYF
CDR3nt: TGTGCCAGCAGTACCAGGGGGCTTGACGAGCAGTACTTC

abundance: -
j_gene: TRBJ1-5
d_gene: -
v_gene: TRBV5-4
CDR3aa: CASSLAGQPQHF
CDR3nt: TGTGCCAGCAGCTTGGCAGGTCAGCCCCAGCATTTT

abundance: -
j_gene: TRBJ1-2
d_gene: -
v_gene: TRBV4-3
CDR3aa: CASRQYMTESYGYTF
CDR3nt: TGCGCCAGCCGTCAGTATATGACTGAGAGCTATGGCTACACCTTC

abundance: -
j_gene: TRBJ2-7
d_gene: TRBD1
v_gene: TRBV29-1
CDR3aa: CSVAGTGSSYEQYF
CDR3nt: TGCAGCGTCGCCGGGACAGGGAGCTCCTACGAGCAGTACTTC

abundance: -
j_gene: TRBJ1-2
d_gene: TRBD1
v_gene: TRBV5-1
CDR3aa: CASSYFQGADYGYTF
CDR3nt: TGCGCCAGCAGCTATTTCCAGGGGGCTGACTATGGCTACACCTTC

abundance: -
j_gene: TRBJ2-1
d_gene: TRBD2
v_gene: TRBV6-1
CDR3aa: CASSERLAGVNEQFF
CDR3nt: TGTGCCAGCAGTGAACGGCTAGCGGGGGTCAATGAGCAGTTCTTC

abundance: few
j_gene: TRBJ2-1
d_gene: -
v_gene: TRBV24-1
CDR3aa: CATSGNPADPRGLLEQFF
CDR3nt: TGTGCCACCAGTGGGAACCCAGCGGACCCCCGAGGTCTTTTGGAGCAGTTCTTC

abundance: -
j_gene: TRBJ1-2
d_gene: TRBD1
v_gene: TRBV27
CDR3aa: CASRPGQGTYGYTF
CDR3nt: TGTGCCAGCAGGCCGGGACAGGGAACCTATGGCTACACCTTC

abundance: -
j_gene: TRBJ2-1
d_gene: TRBD2
v_gene: TRBV5-1
CDR3aa: CASSLATGGRNEQFF
CDR3nt: TGCGCCAGCAGCTTGGCCACGGGGGGGCGGAATGAGCAGTTCTTC

abundance: -
j_gene: TRBJ2-3
d_gene: TRBD1
v_gene: TRBV28
CDR3aa: CASGLRGTGAVDTQYF
CDR3nt: TGTGCCAGCGGCTTACGCGGGACAGGTGCTGTAGATACGCAGTATTTT

abundance: -
j_gene: TRBJ2-7
d_gene: -
v_gene: TRBV20-1
CDR3aa: CSASLASPEQYF
CDR3nt: TGCAGTGCTAGTCTAGCCTCCCCTGAGCAGTACTTC

abundance: -
j_gene: TRBJ2-5
d_gene: -
v_gene: TRBV4-2
CDR3aa: CASSQDRIGETQYF
CDR3nt: TGTGCCAGCAGCCAAGACCGAATCGGAGAGACCCAGTACTTC

abundance: -
j_gene: TRBJ2-5
d_gene: -
v_gene: TRBV18
CDR3aa: CASSQGRREETQYF
CDR3nt: TGTGCCAGCTCACAGGGGAGGCGGGAAGAGACCCAGTACTTC

abundance: -
j_gene: TRBJ1-3
d_gene: -
v_gene: TRBV19
CDR3aa: CASSIDGDISGNTIYF
CDR3nt: TGTGCCAGTAGTATAGATGGGGACATCTCTGGAAACACCATATATTTT

abundance: once
j_gene: TRBJ2-7
d_gene: TRBD2
v_gene: TRBV10-3
CDR3aa: CAISPREREVYEQYF
CDR3nt: TGTGCCATCAGCCCCCGGGAGCGGGAGGTCTACGAGCAGTACTTC

abundance: few
j_gene: TRBJ2-7
d_gene: -
v_gene: TRBV18
CDR3aa: CASSTTEKISYEQYF
CDR3nt: TGTGCCAGCTCAACCACAGAAAAGATCTCCTACGAGCAGTACTTC

abundance: -
j_gene: TRBJ2-7
d_gene: -
v_gene: TRBV5-5
CDR3aa: CASSLPGKDEQYF
CDR3nt: TGTGCCAGCAGCTTGCCGGGAAAGGACGAGCAGTACTTC

abundance: -
j_gene: TRBJ2-7
d_gene: -
v_gene: TRBV6-5
CDR3aa: CASRGRPLYEQYF
CDR3nt: TGTGCCAGCAGGGGCCGGCCACTGTACGAGCAGTACTTC

abundance: -
j_gene: TRBJ1-6
d_gene: -
v_gene: TRBV27
CDR3aa: CASSPTANSPLHF
CDR3nt: TGTGCCAGCAGTCCGACAGCAAATTCACCCCTCCACTTT

abundance: -
j_gene: TRBJ2-1
d_gene: TRBD2
v_gene: TRBV5-6
CDR3aa: CASSLGAGLAVGGDEQFF
CDR3nt: TGTGCCAGCAGCTTGGGTGCGGGACTAGCTGTCGGGGGGGATGAGCAGTTCTTC

abundance: -
j_gene: TRBJ1-1
d_gene: -
v_gene: TRBV7-2
CDR3aa: CASSRPAGGAVGTEAFF
CDR3nt: TGTGCCAGCAGCCGCCCGGCTGGGGGCGCCGTGGGCACTGAAGCTTTCTTT

abundance: -
j_gene: TRBJ2-1
d_gene: -
v_gene: TRBV4-2
CDR3aa: CASSPPLSYNEQFF
CDR3nt: TGTGCCAGCAGCCCTCCTTTGTCCTACAATGAGCAGTTCTTC

abundance: -
j_gene: TRBJ2-7
d_gene: -
v_gene: TRBV30
CDR3aa: CAWKQGGYEQYF
CDR3nt: TGTGCCTGGAAACAGGGCGGGTACGAGCAGTACTTC

abundance: -
j_gene: TRBJ1-3
d_gene: -
v_gene: TRBV7-6
CDR3aa: CASSLEGNTIYF
CDR3nt: TGTGCCAGCAGCTTGGAGGGGAACACCATATATTTT

abundance: once
j_gene: TRBJ1-1
d_gene: TRBD1
v_gene: TRBV11-2
CDR3aa: CASSNLGQSNTEAFF
CDR3nt: TGTGCCAGCAGCAACCTGGGACAGTCGAACACTGAAGCTTTCTTT

abundance: -
j_gene: TRBJ1-3
d_gene: TRBD1
v_gene: TRBV7-8
CDR3aa: CASSLTGTVISGNTIYF
CDR3nt: TGTGCCAGCAGCTTAACCGGGACAGTAATTTCTGGAAACACCATATATTTT

abundance: -
j_gene: TRBJ2-5
d_gene: -
v_gene: TRBV20-1
CDR3aa: CSASGLLTQQETQYF
CDR3nt: TGCAGTGCTAGTGGGCTACTAACCCAACAAGAGACCCAGTACTTC

abundance: -
j_gene: TRBJ2-6
d_gene: TRBD1
v_gene: TRBV18
CDR3aa: CASSLLRDRIPSGANVLTF
CDR3nt: TGTGCCAGCTCACTGCTCCGGGACAGAATCCCCTCTGGGGCCAACGTCCTGACTTTC

abundance: -
j_gene: TRBJ2-7
d_gene: -
v_gene: TRBV6-5
CDR3aa: CAISQPDRSEQYF
CDR3nt: TGTGCTATCAGTCAACCGGACAGAAGCGAGCAGTACTTC

abundance: -
j_gene: TRBJ1-2
d_gene: -
v_gene: TRBV10-3
CDR3aa: CAISENFGGYGYTF
CDR3nt: TGTGCCATCAGTGAAAACTTCGGGGGCTATGGCTACACCTTC

abundance: -
j_gene: TRBJ2-1
d_gene: TRBD2
v_gene: TRBV29-1
CDR3aa: CSVETSGSGEQFF
CDR3nt: TGCAGCGTTGAGACTAGCGGGTCTGGTGAGCAGTTCTTC

abundance: -
j_gene: TRBJ2-3
d_gene: -
v_gene: TRBV7-2
CDR3aa: CASRPTSTDTQYF
CDR3nt: TGTGCCAGCAGACCAACTAGCACAGATACGCAGTATTTT

abundance: -
j_gene: TRBJ1-2
d_gene: -
v_gene: TRBV24-1
CDR3aa: CATSDLGGGYTF
CDR3nt: TGTGCCACCAGTGATTTGGGGGGCGGCTACACCTTC

abundance: -
j_gene: TRBJ2-7
d_gene: TRBD2
v_gene: TRBV6-1
CDR3aa: CASSEESGAGYEQYF
CDR3nt: TGTGCCAGCAGTGAAGAGAGCGGGGCGGGGTACGAGCAGTACTTC

abundance: few
j_gene: TRBJ1-3
d_gene: -
v_gene: TRBV9
CDR3aa: CASSPPGQFPGNTIYF
CDR3nt: TGTGCCAGCAGCCCTCCTGGGCAGTTCCCTGGAAACACCATATATTTT

abundance: -
j_gene: TRBJ2-1
d_gene: -
v_gene: TRBV28
CDR3aa: CASRPGFAYNEQFF
CDR3nt: TGTGCCAGCAGACCAGGATTTGCCTACAATGAGCAGTTCTTC

abundance: -
j_gene: TRBJ2-7
d_gene: TRBD1
v_gene: TRBV24-1
CDR3aa: CATSDRDRSYEQYF
CDR3nt: TGTGCCACCAGTGATCGGGACAGGAGCTACGAGCAGTACTTC

abundance: -
j_gene: TRBJ1-1
d_gene: -
v_gene: TRBV6-5
CDR3aa: CASSYGGATAEAFF
CDR3nt: TGTGCCAGCAGTTACGGGGGGGCGACCGCTGAAGCTTTCTTT

abundance: -
j_gene: TRBJ2-1
d_gene: TRBD2
v_gene: TRBV19
CDR3aa: CASSILAGGRGSYNEQFF
CDR3nt: TGTGCCAGTAGTATTTTAGCGGGGGGCCGCGGTTCTTACAATGAGCAGTTCTTC